This T cell receptor beta chain is drawn from a study of T cells in localized non-small cell lung cancer. Study conclusions and caveats: T cell clonality was highest in uninvolved adjacent lung, above tumor. Because researchers sequenced only one region of the tumor, heterogeneity is still possible. Adjacent lung was found to contain a median approximately 60 of the top 100 tumor clones.

Details on this clone: Its antigen is unknown.

Sequenced by immunoSEQ multiplex PCR; TCRdb stores in-frame clones only, minus some. The table records some 50,000 clones, roughly 83% of them present only once. V trimming: 2 bases; J trimming: 11 bases; junction bases outside the gene matches: 8. Germline lookup yields CDR1 MNHGY and CDR2 SVAAGI. This CDR3 region has 14 residues. V and J are TRBV6-9 and TRBJ1-4, with 7 nucleotides matching TRBD1. The starting material was peripheral blood mononuclear cells, obtained before any cancer treatment. This sequence was found in a man aged 40 to 69 with stage III lung adenocarcinoma. The CDR3 DNA reads as TGTGCCAGCAGTTATATCGCGGACAGGATGAAACTGTTTTTT. This gives the protein CASSYIADRMKLFF.